A single sample is the source of the 17 T cell receptor beta chains below, sequenced in a study of blood T cells in healthy people across ages. Primers used in a second PCR of roughly 6 to 11 cycles were a sample-barcoded 5' primer and a J-beta primer mix. TCRdb reanalysed the 5' RACE reads using MiXCR and keeps one entry per CDR3 protein. This sample yields 790,000 or so distinct CDR3 sequences, of which roughly 50% are seen a single time; around 25% belongs to the top ten. The sequenced material came from blood. Receptor source: a middle-aged man in good health.

The chain recombines TRBV10-3 with TRBJ2-1; 8 positions agree with TRBD1. The CDR3 is made up of 14 amino acids. After removal of 10 bases from V and 9 bases from J, the junction contained 14 bases not matched to a gene. Germline CDR1 is ENHRY and CDR2 is SYGVKD. The CDR3 here is CATVPGQVVGEQFF. The CDR3 bases are TGTGCCACTGTTCCGGGACAGGTCGTAGGTGAGCAGTTCTTC.

The chain combines TRBV3-1 with TRBJ2-5; D perhaps matches TRBD1 (6 bases). The V and J ends lost 2 bases and 2 bases respectively, with 15 bases between them. CDR3 size: 16 residues. Germline V gene lookup returns CDR1 LGHDT and CDR2 YNNKEL (reference sequence). The CDR3 loop reads CASSQSRTDLQETQYF. The CDR3 DNA reads TGTGCCAGCAGCCAATCCCGGACAGACCTACAAGAGACCCAGTACTTC.

The chain uses TRBV29-1 and TRBJ2-1, with D perhaps being TRBD1 or TRBD2 (5 bases each). The V gene lost 7 bases and the J gene lost 0 bases, with 13 bases spanning the gap. CDR3 length: 14 amino acids. Germline V lookup: CDR1 SQVTM, CDR2 ANQGSEA. CDR3 region: CSAIDGASYNEQFF. The CDR3 DNA sequence: TGCAGCGCCATAGACGGGGCCTCCTACAATGAGCAGTTCTTC.

The CDR3 DNA follows: TGTGCCAGCAGCCAAGCGCAAGCCCGACTAGCCAAAAACATTCAGTACTTC. Translation: CASSQAQARLAKNIQYF. The chain links TRBV3-1 to TRBJ2-4; D gene uncertain. The CDR3 has 17 residues. Trimming shortened V by 1 base and J by 0 bases, and 13 bases separated the two germline ends. Germline loops: CDR1 LGHDT, CDR2 YNNKEL (reference sequence).

The rearrangement uses TRBV20-1 and TRBJ2-7; TRBD2 matches at 7 bases. CDR1 and CDR2 from the germline V gene are DFQATT and SNEGSKA (reference sequence). CDR3 length equals 15 residues. The ends lost 0 bases at V and 2 bases at J; junction bases unmatched: 7. The chain's CDR3 is CSARDRERGAYEQYF. The CDR3 nucleotides read TGCAGTGCTAGAGATCGGGAGCGGGGAGCCTACGAGCAGTACTTC.

This rearrangement joins TRBV7-9 to TRBJ1-2; D is possibly TRBD1 (6 bases). V lost 8 bases and J lost 4, with 20 bases in between. There are 15 residues in the CDR3. CDR1 and CDR2 (germline): SEHNR, FQNEAQ (reference sequence). CDR3 residues: CASRSAILGGYGYTF. CDR3 nucleotide sequence: TGTGCCAGCCGATCCGCCATCCTAGGGGGCTATGGCTACACCTTC. The variable domain in full, completed from reference TRBV7-9 and TRBJ1-2, reads DTGVSQNPRHKITKRGQNVTFRCDPISEHNRLYWYRQTLGQGPEFLTYFQNEAQLEKSRLLSDRFSAERPKGSFSTLEIQRTEQGDSAMYLCASRSAILGGYGYTFGSGTRLTVV.

The count of this clonotype is one. The chain carries TRBV4-2 and TRBJ1-2, with a possible D match to TRBD1 (6 bases). Germline-derived CDR1 and CDR2 are LGHNA and YNFKEQ. The CDR3 runs 16 residues. The V and J ends lost 0 bases and 8 bases respectively, with 19 bases between them. In nucleotides, the CDR3 is TGTGCCAGCAGCCAAGATCCGGACAGAGCGTTGGGAGGCTACACCTTC. Amino acid sequence: CASSQDPDRALGGYTF.

The chain links TRBV20-1 to TRBJ2-5; D ambiguous. CDR1 and CDR2 (germline): DFQATT, SNEGSKA (reference sequence). The CDR3 has 12 amino acids. V gave up 5 bases and J gave up 2 bases, with 9 bases separating them. CDR3 coding DNA: TGCAGTGCTCCCCAGATACAAGAGACCCAGTACTTC. Its translation is CSAPQIQETQYF.

The chain recombines TRBV11-2 with TRBJ2-5; TRBD2 matches 7 bases. The CDR3 contains 16 residues. CDR1 and CDR2 from the germline V gene are SGHAT and FQNNGV. J lost 2 bases, V lost 3 bases, and 9 bases had no gene match. CDR3 nucleotides: TGTGCCAGCAGCTTTTGGGGGGACTACTTACAAGAGACCCAGTACTTC. Its translation is CASSFWGDYLQETQYF. The full variable domain, with the rest looked up from reference TRBV11-2 and TRBJ2-5, is EAGVAQSPRYKIIEKRQSVAFWCNPISGHATLYWYQQILGQGPKLLIQFQNNGVVDDSQLPKDRFSAERLKGVDSTLKIQPAKLEDSAVYLCASSFWGDYLQETQYFGPGTRLLVL.

V gene TRBV5-1 combines with J gene TRBJ2-7, with a weak D call TRBD1 (5 bases). The CDR3 has 16 amino acids. The germline V gene has CDR1 SGHRS and CDR2 YFSETQ. Trimming shortened V by 0 bases and J by 4 bases, and 17 bases separated the two germline ends. The CDR3 reads CASSLAPAVGEYEQYF. For the CDR3, the DNA is TGCGCCAGCAGCTTGGCCCCCGCTGTAGGGGAATACGAGCAGTACTTC. Full variable domain (rest looked up from reference TRBV5-1 and TRBJ2-7): KAGVTQTPRYLIKTRGQQVTLSCSPISGHRSVSWYQQTPGQGLQFLFEYFSETQRNKGNFPGRFSGRQFSNSRSEMNVSTLELGDSALYLCASSLAPAVGEYEQYFGPGTRLTVT.

This clonotype was picked up a small number of times. The chain couples TRBV7-9 to TRBJ2-4; D perhaps matches TRBD2 (6 bases). The CDR3 totals 14 residues. The germline V gene encodes CDR1 SEHNR and CDR2 FQNEAQ (reference sequence). V lost 1 base, J lost 9 bases, and 13 bases lay in between. In DNA, the CDR3 is TGTGCCAGCAGCTTAGGAGCGGGCAGCCCCATTCAGTACTTC. It specifies CASSLGAGSPIQYF.

The chain links TRBV12-3 or TRBV12-4 to TRBJ2-7; D tentatively reads TRBD1 or TRBD2 (6 bases each). The CDR3 is made up of 15 amino acids. The V end was cut by 7 bases, the J end by 1 base, with 17 bases between. The CDR3 DNA sequence: TGTGCCAGCACTAAGGGGGTGGCGGGGTCCTACGAGCAGTACTTC. Its protein is CASTKGVAGSYEQYF.

This clonotype was seen a handful of times. This chain connects TRBV29-1 to TRBJ2-3; the D is unclear. This CDR3 region has 15 residues. Trimming removed 4 bases at V and 2 bases at J, with 16 bases between. Germline CDR1 is SQVTM and CDR2 is ANQGSEA. In nucleotides, the CDR3 is TGCAGCGTTGTCCCCTTGGACGGCATCACAGATACGCAGTATTTT. Its protein product is CSVVPLDGITDTQYF.

This chain connects TRBV6-5 to TRBJ1-4; unclear D gene. The germline V and J ends were trimmed by 2 bases and 8 bases, with 9 bases remaining between them. Germline V gene sequence: CDR1 MNHEY, CDR2 SVGAGI. The CDR3 loop spans 13 amino acids. The CDR3 region has the DNA TGTGCCAGCAGTTACGTGGTGAGGGAAAAACTGTTTTTT. Translated: CASSYVVREKLFF.

The chain joins TRBV11-2 to TRBJ2-5; D tentatively reads TRBD1 or TRBD2 (5 bases each). V was shortened by 2 bases and J by 2 bases, with 9 bases between the two germline ends. The CDR3 is made up of 14 amino acids. CDR1 and CDR2 from the germline V gene are SGHAT and FQNNGV. DNA for the CDR3: TGTGCCAGCAGCTTACAGGGAGTACAAGAGACCCAGTACTTC. Its protein product is CASSLQGVQETQYF. Variable domain in full (rest from reference TRBV11-2 and TRBJ2-5): EAGVAQSPRYKIIEKRQSVAFWCNPISGHATLYWYQQILGQGPKLLIQFQNNGVVDDSQLPKDRFSAERLKGVDSTLKIQPAKLEDSAVYLCASSLQGVQETQYFGPGTRLLVL.

The rearrangement joins TRBV7-2 to TRBJ2-5, with D uncertain. The germline V gene has CDR1 SGHTA and CDR2 FQGNSA. Trimming shortened V by 8 bases and J by 9 bases, and 16 bases separated the two germline ends. This CDR3 region has 12 residues. The CDR3 region is CASGPRLESQYF. The CDR3 DNA sequence: TGTGCCAGCGGCCCCCGCCTGGAGTCCCAGTACTTC.

The chain carries TRBV9 and TRBJ2-5, with a tentative D call TRBD2 (5 bases). Germline V gene lookup returns CDR1 SGDLS and CDR2 YYNGEE. The V end lost 0 bases, the J end lost 11 bases, and 14 bases lay between the germline ends. CDR3 size: 13 residues. The CDR3: CASSVAGLREQYF. The DNA for the CDR3 is TGTGCCAGCAGCGTAGCGGGGTTGAGGGAGCAGTACTTC.